The clone carrying this TCR beta chain appeared many times. Its specificity is not known. The data stem from a study of T-cell reconstitution after alpha-beta-depleted transplantation in children. Study conclusions and caveats: T-cell numbers and diversity one year post-transplant derived largely from freshly generated T cells.

Germline loops: CDR1 SGHRS, CDR2 YFSETQ. J was trimmed by 6 bases and V by 2 bases; bases with no gene match: 5. The length of the CDR3 is 14 residues. Preparation of the TCRbeta library used unique molecular identifiers. From the PCR reads, TCRdb called clonotypes with MiXCR, one entry per CDR3 protein. Of about 160,000 distinct CDR3 sequences in the sample, over 8.5% are singletons; the top ten hold about 13%. The rearrangement joins TRBV5-1 to TRBJ1-1; 9 positions match TRBD1. This specimen consisted of PBMCs, obtained before TCRalphabeta/CD19-depleted stem cell transplant. The receptor's source is a boy aged 2 to 9 with acute myeloid leukemia, due to receive a stem cell transplant. The CDR3: CASSFTTGGSEAFF. CDR3 bases: TGCGCCAGCAGCTTTACTACAGGGGGCTCTGAAGCTTTCTTT.